This TCR beta chain was captured by sequencing in a study of molecular identifiers for immune sequencing clone quantification. TCRdb re-called the PCR reads with MiXCR, one entry per CDR3 protein. The sample carries about 510,000 distinct CDR3 sequences, about 20% recorded once. Germline CDR1 reads SGHTA; CDR2 reads FQGNSA. The CDR3 extends over 14 amino acids. V was trimmed by 3 bases and J by 6 bases, leaving 14 bases between them. There are many counts of this clonotype. Sequences were obtained from naive CD8+ T cells from blood, with Jurkat cell RNA spiked in. This sample's subset: FACS-sorted CD8+CD4-CCR7+CD45RA+ naive T cells. The chain couples TRBV7-2 to TRBJ1-1, with D uncertain. The TCR was taken from a human donor in good health. Some libraries in this study had Jurkat cell RNA spiked in. CDR3 nucleotides: TGTGCCAGCAGCTTCCCCCACCCCGGCGCTGAAGCTTTCTTT. Its protein is CASSFPHPGAEAFF.